This entry lists 19 T cell receptor beta chains sequenced from one sample in a study of CD8 T cells in ankylosing spondylitis. TCRdb recomputed calls from the 5' RACE reads with MiXCR, one row per CDR3 protein. The sample yields more than 300,000 distinct CDR3 sequences, approximately 10% seen once. Sample: blood, either unsorted or a sorted T cell fraction (not recorded which). The receptors were sampled from a female donor with ankylosing spondylitis or in good health (not recorded which).

The chain employs TRBV24-1 and TRBJ1-5; D not resolved. The CDR3 contains 14 residues. Germline V CDR1 and CDR2: KGHDR, SFDVKD. V lost 3 bases and J 4 bases, leaving 9 bases between the germline ends. CDR3 loop: CATSDPGWNQPQHF. CDR3 nucleotide sequence: TGTGCCACCAGTGATCCCGGATGGAATCAGCCCCAGCATTTT.

The chain links TRBV30 to TRBJ2-1; possibly TRBD1 for D (7 bases). V was clipped by 2 bases and J by 9 bases, with 17 bases between them. The germline V gene encodes CDR1 GTSNPN and CDR2 SVGIG (reference sequence). This CDR3 region has 14 residues. CDR3 DNA: TGTGCCTGGAGTCGGTCAGGGGGGATTAGTGAGCAGTTCTTC. Protein sequence: CAWSRSGGISEQFF. The complete variable domain, with remaining parts taken from reference TRBV30 and TRBJ2-1, reads SQTIHQWPATLVQPVGSPLSLECTVEGTSNPNLYWYRQAAGRGLQLLFYSVGIGQISSEVPQNLSASRPQDRQFILSSKKLLLSDSGFYLCAWSRSGGISEQFFGPGTRLTVL.

This clonotype was recorded at least ten times. The chain uses TRBV6-1 and TRBJ1-6, with D possibly TRBD1 on 5 matching bases. V lost 4 bases to trimming and J lost 5 bases, with 9 bases between them. The germline V gene has CDR1 MNHNS and CDR2 SASEGT. The CDR3 is made up of 14 amino acids. The CDR3 spells CASSGGTDNSPLHF. CDR3 bases: TGTGCCAGCAGTGGGGGGACGGATAATTCACCCCTCCACTTT.

This clonotype was counted ten times or more. This chain joins TRBV5-1 and TRBJ2-5; no reliable D call. Germline lookup yields CDR1 SGHRS and CDR2 YFSETQ. V was trimmed by 7 bases and J by 5 bases, leaving 24 bases between them. The CDR3 totals 16 residues. This CDR3 is CASSRTGFSLRETQYF. CDR3 DNA: TGCGCCAGCTCCCGAACGGGTTTCTCTTTGCGGGAGACCCAGTACTTC. Full variable domain (remainder filled in from reference TRBV5-1 and TRBJ2-5): KAGVTQTPRYLIKTRGQQVTLSCSPISGHRSVSWYQQTPGQGLQFLFEYFSETQRNKGNFPGRFSGRQFSNSRSEMNVSTLELGDSALYLCASSRTGFSLRETQYFGPGTRLLVL.

This clonotype was detected ten times or more. This sequence joins TRBV20-1 and TRBJ2-1; no definite D call. Trimming pared 1 base from V and 7 bases from J, leaving 8 bases between. The CDR3 is made up of 12 amino acids. Germline V CDR1 and CDR2: DFQATT, SNEGSKA (reference sequence). CDR3: CSARALLNEQFF. The DNA of the CDR3 is TGCAGTGCTAGAGCTCTATTAAATGAGCAGTTCTTC.

About this clonotype: This may stem from a read error, because a much larger clone lies one nucleotide away. V gene TRBV27 combines with J gene TRBJ2-2, with D possibly being TRBD1 or TRBD2 (5 bases each). The CDR3 is made up of 16 amino acids. Germline V gene data show CDR1 as MNHEY and CDR2 as SMNVEV (reference sequence). The CDR3 is CAFNGETRGTTGELSF. In nucleotides, the CDR3 is TGTGCCTTCAATGGGGAAACGAGGGGCACCACCGGGGAGCTGTCTTTT.

This clonotype has at least ten counts. The chain carries TRBV20-1 and TRBJ1-2; unclear D gene. The CDR3 length is 16 residues. Trimming removed 0 bases from V and 4 bases from J, with 18 bases in between. The V gene's germline CDR1 is DFQATT and CDR2 SNEGSKA (reference sequence). Here the CDR3 DNA reads TGCAGTGCTAGAGATGATCGGCGGGGAGACGGCTATGGCTACACCTTC. Translating gives CSARDDRRGDGYGYTF.

The chain uses TRBV14 and TRBJ2-7; unclear D gene. Germline V lookup: CDR1 SGHDN, CDR2 FVKESK. V gave up 0 bases and J gave up 4 bases, with 7 bases separating them. The CDR3 has 13 residues. The CDR3 coding sequence is TGTGCCAGCAGCCAAGAAAGGTTTTACGAGCAGTACTTC. Amino acid sequence: CASSQERFYEQYF.

The rearrangement joins TRBV3-1 to TRBJ1-5; no clear D gene. CDR1 and CDR2 from the germline V gene are LGHDT and YNNKEL (reference sequence). The CDR3 extends over 14 amino acids. The V gene lost 1 base and the J gene lost 0 bases, with 4 bases spanning the gap. The CDR3, as DNA: TGTGCCAGCAGCCAAGGAGCTAGCAATCAGCCCCAGCATTTT. It encodes CASSQGASNQPQHF.

This chain connects TRBV4-3 to TRBJ1-2; D is unresolved. CDR3 size: 14 residues. V lost 1 base and J 6 bases, leaving 12 bases between the germline ends. The germline V gene encodes CDR1 LGHNA and CDR2 YSLEER. The CDR3 region has the DNA TGCGCCAGCAGCCAAGTAATTCTAGGAAATGGCTACACCTTC. Its protein product is CASSQVILGNGYTF.

This clonotype was seen repeatedly, ten times or more. The chain joins TRBV10-3 to TRBJ2-2, with D possibly TRBD2 on 5 matching bases. V was pared by 3 bases and J by 6 bases, with 14 bases between. Germline V gives CDR1 ENHRY, CDR2 SYGVKD. This CDR3 has 15 residues. In DNA, the CDR3 is TGTGCCATCAGTGACTTCCGGAGGTTGGCCGGGGAGCTGTTTTTT. Translation gives CAISDFRRLAGELFF.

This clonotype appeared a few times. CDR3 sequence (DNA): TGTGCCAGCAGCGTAGGTTTTCGAAACGAGCAGTACTTC. Translation: CASSVGFRNEQYF. The chain is built from TRBV9 and TRBJ2-7, with D unclear. The V and J ends lost 0 bases and 5 bases respectively, with 9 bases between them. In germline, CDR1 is SGDLS, CDR2 YYNGEE. This CDR3 contains 13 residues.

The chain has TRBV18 and TRBJ2-7; the D gene is possibly TRBD1 (5 bases). Germline CDR1 is KGHSH and CDR2 is LQKENI. This CDR3 has 15 amino acids. V gave up 0 bases and J gave up 2 bases, with 11 bases separating them. The CDR3 sequence: CASSPPGQGPYEQYF. The CDR3 DNA reads as TGTGCCAGCTCACCACCGGGGCAGGGTCCCTACGAGCAGTACTTC.

This clonotype was counted ten times or more. The chain links TRBV7-2 to TRBJ1-1; 10 bases align to TRBD1. The CDR3 sequence is 14 residues long. Germline lookup yields CDR1 SGHTA and CDR2 FQGNSA. Trimming removed 3 bases from V and 7 bases from J; junction bases left unmatched: 5. The CDR3 sequence is CASSLGQGRYEAFF. The CDR3 nucleotides are TGTGCCAGCAGCTTGGGACAGGGGCGATATGAAGCTTTCTTT.

This clonotype was seen at least ten times. The chain uses TRBV20-1 and TRBJ2-2; tentative D call: TRBD2 (5 bases). The CDR3 extends over 11 amino acids. Trimming left V 7 bases short and J 8 bases short, with 11 bases between. Germline V gene data show CDR1 as DFQATT and CDR2 as SNEGSKA (reference sequence). CDR3 coding DNA: TGCAGTGGGGCTTCGGGGGGGGAGCTGTTTTTT. Protein: CSGASGGELFF.

This clonotype has ten or more counts. The CDR3 DNA follows: TGCGCCAGCAGCTTGGTGAGCGGGAGCTACGAGCAGTACTTC. Translating gives CASSLVSGSYEQYF. V gene TRBV5-1 combines with J gene TRBJ2-7; 8 bases are a match to TRBD2. CDR3 size: 14 residues. Germline CDR1 and CDR2: SGHRS and YFSETQ. The ends lost 0 bases at V and 3 bases at J; junction bases unmatched: 2. The full variable domain, rest sourced from reference TRBV5-1 and TRBJ2-7, is KAGVTQTPRYLIKTRGQQVTLSCSPISGHRSVSWYQQTPGQGLQFLFEYFSETQRNKGNFPGRFSGRQFSNSRSEMNVSTLELGDSALYLCASSLVSGSYEQYFGPGTRLTVT.

The table lists this clonotype with a few counts. The rearrangement links TRBV18 to TRBJ2-3; maybe TRBD2 (6 bases). The germline V gene has CDR1 KGHSH and CDR2 LQKENI. The V end was cut by 5 bases, the J end by 3 bases, with 18 bases between. This CDR3 is built from 16 residues. The DNA for the CDR3 is TGTGCCAGCTCAGAAACGCGCCAGGGAGGAACAGATACGCAGTATTTT. Protein product: CASSETRQGGTDTQYF. Complete variable domain (other parts from reference TRBV18 and TRBJ2-3): NAGVMQNPRHLVRRRGQEARLRCSPMKGHSHVYWYRQLPEEGLKFMVYLQKENIIDESGMPKERFSAEFPKEGPSILRIQQVVRGDSAAYFCASSETRQGGTDTQYFGPGTRLTVL.

The sample holds a few counts of this clonotype. V gene TRBV2 combines with J gene TRBJ1-4; D is uncertain. Between the trimmed V and J ends, which lost 5 bases and 5 bases, there was a span of 12 bases. In germline, CDR1 is SNHLY, CDR2 FYNNEI. This CDR3 has 14 residues. The CDR3 sequence is CASSRSANNEKLFF. The CDR3 DNA sequence: TGTGCCAGCAGTAGGTCAGCGAACAATGAAAAACTGTTTTTT.

This clonotype was detected ten times or more. The V call is TRBV6-2 or TRBV6-3, the J call TRBJ2-1, with a possible D match to TRBD1 (6 bases). Germline CDR1 MNHEY, CDR2 SVGEGT. Trimming removed 6 bases at V and 10 bases at J, with 19 bases between. The CDR3 loop spans 14 amino acids. The CDR3 DNA sequence: TGTGCCAGCAGCGCACCGGACAGTTTATGGGAGCAGTTCTTC. Translation gives CASSAPDSLWEQFF.